Shown below are 20 T cell receptor beta chains from a single sample sequenced in a study of T-cell memory formation after mild COVID-19. One entry per CDR3 protein results from TCRdb running MiXCR on the 5' RACE reads. The table lists approximately 450,000 distinct CDR3 sequences, 15% to 20% of them singletons. Sequencing was performed on PBMCs or a T cell subset sorted from them (not recorded which). Source of these receptors: an adult woman who had mild COVID-19 (a few samples of this study predate the infection). Cell type and time point are not known.

This clonotype was counted only a few times. The CDR3 nucleotides read TGTGCCAGCAGTTCTGTCCTAGCGGCTTCCTACAATGAGCAGTTCTTC. Translation: CASSSVLAASYNEQFF. The rearrangement joins TRBV6-5 to TRBJ2-1, with 7 bases aligning to TRBD2. The germline gives CDR1 MNHEY, CDR2 SVGAGI. Losses at the gene ends were 4 bases for V and 1 base for J; bases not matched to a gene: 7. The CDR3 covers 16 residues.

The chain employs TRBV6-5 and TRBJ2-1; 8 bases line up with TRBD1. CDR1 and CDR2 (germline): MNHEY, SVGAGI. There are 13 residues in the CDR3. The V gene end was trimmed by 3 bases and the J gene end by 9 bases; junction bases not matched to a gene: 4. The CDR3 DNA follows: TGTGCCAGCAGTTATTCAGGGGGCGTTGAGCAGTTCTTC. Translated: CASSYSGGVEQFF.

The V call is TRBV12-3 or TRBV12-4, the J call TRBJ2-7; a weak D match, TRBD1 (7 bases). This CDR3 is 14 amino acids long. V was clipped by 6 bases and J by 4 bases, with 16 bases between them. This CDR3 is CASRRGQINYEQYF. The CDR3 DNA reads as TGTGCCAGCAGGCGGGGACAGATAAATTACGAGCAGTACTTC.

The chain links TRBV29-1 to TRBJ1-2; D gene unclear. The CDR3 is 12 amino acids. Germline CDR1 reads SQVTM; CDR2 reads ANQGSEA. The ends were cut back, 3 bases at V and 0 bases at J, with 5 bases in the middle. CDR3 in amino acids: CSVDRPNYGYTF. CDR3 in DNA: TGCAGCGTTGACAGGCCTAACTATGGCTACACCTTC.

J is TRBJ2-7 and V is TRBV6-2 or TRBV6-3; 9 positions match TRBD1. Germline V gene data show CDR1 as MNHEY and CDR2 as SVGEGT. The CDR3 loop spans 15 amino acids. J lost 0 bases, V lost 6 bases, and 6 bases had no gene match. The CDR3 reads CASSLDRGYSYEQYF. The CDR3 nucleotides read TGTGCCAGCAGCCTTGACAGGGGGTACTCCTACGAGCAGTACTTC.

The chain recombines TRBV5-1 with TRBJ1-1, with 7 bases fitting TRBD1. The ends lost 1 base at V and 2 bases at J; junction bases unmatched: 5. The CDR3 runs 15 residues. CDR1 and CDR2 from the germline V gene are SGHRS and YFSETQ. The chain's CDR3 is CASSLLGTDNTEAFF. CDR3 bases: TGCGCCAGCAGCTTGTTGGGGACAGACAACACTGAAGCTTTCTTT. Full variable domain (remainder filled in from reference TRBV5-1 and TRBJ1-1): KAGVTQTPRYLIKTRGQQVTLSCSPISGHRSVSWYQQTPGQGLQFLFEYFSETQRNKGNFPGRFSGRQFSNSRSEMNVSTLELGDSALYLCASSLLGTDNTEAFFGQGTRLTVV.

This clonotype has only a few counts. The gene calls are TRBV7-3 and TRBJ2-2, with 11 positions matching TRBD1. Looked up from germline, CDR1 is SGHTA and CDR2 is FQGTGA. The length of the CDR3 is 16 residues. The junction had 6 bases not matched to a gene; V was cut back by 5 bases and J by 4 bases. The CDR3 loop reads CASSPRTGGGTGELFF. CDR3 nucleotides: TGTGCCAGCAGCCCCCGGACAGGGGGCGGCACCGGGGAGCTGTTTTTT.

This clonotype was seen a few times. The gene calls are TRBV6-5 and TRBJ1-5, with 9 bases matching TRBD1. Germline V gives CDR1 MNHEY, CDR2 SVGAGI. The CDR3 covers 16 residues. V lost 5 bases and J lost 3; bases outside the gene matches: 8. This chain's CDR3 is CASSPLGQGFNQPQHF. CDR3 DNA: TGTGCCAGCAGTCCTTTGGGACAGGGTTTCAATCAGCCCCAGCATTTT.

At least ten counts were recorded for this clonotype. This chain links TRBV20-1 with TRBJ2-4; the D gene is possibly TRBD1 (6 bases). This CDR3 is 13 amino acids long. Trimming left V 7 bases short and J 1 base short, with 11 bases between. CDR1 and CDR2 (germline): DFQATT, SNEGSKA (reference sequence). This CDR3 reads CSVGQGAKNIQYF. The CDR3 DNA reads as TGCAGTGTGGGGCAGGGGGCCAAAAACATTCAGTACTTC.

This clonotype was seen a few times. The CDR3 DNA reads as TGTGCCAGCAGTTTTTTTGCGGGGCGGACTGAAGCTTTCTTT. It encodes CASSFFAGRTEAFF. This rearrangement joins TRBV28 to TRBJ1-1, with D possibly being TRBD1 (5 bases). The CDR3 spans 14 residues. Trimming shortened V by 3 bases and J by 5 bases, and 13 bases separated the two germline ends. Per the germline V gene, CDR1 is MDHEN and CDR2 is SYDVKM.

The table lists this clonotype with a few counts. V is TRBV5-6 and J is TRBJ2-4; D unresolved. The CDR3 runs to 13 residues. Germline CDR1 and CDR2: SGHDT and YYEEEE. V was clipped by 2 bases and J by 14 bases, with 17 bases between them. CDR3 sequence reads: CASSFSFLGREYF. Written as DNA, the CDR3 is TGTGCCAGCAGCTTTTCGTTTTTAGGACGCGAGTACTTC.

This chain connects TRBV11-2 to TRBJ2-5; perhaps TRBD2 as D (5 bases). Germline assignment: CDR1 SGHAT and CDR2 FQNNGV. V lost 6 bases, J lost 5 bases, and 13 bases lay in between. The CDR3 spans 13 residues. The CDR3 is CASRSLDRETQYF. For the CDR3, the DNA is TGTGCCAGCAGATCACTAGACCGGGAGACCCAGTACTTC.

The chain combines TRBV7-8 with TRBJ1-6; TRBD1 might be the D (5 bases). V was trimmed by 5 bases and J by 3 bases, leaving 14 bases between them. Per germline, CDR1 SGHVS and CDR2 FQNEAQ. The CDR3 runs to 16 residues. The chain's CDR3 is CASSPRRTSYNSPLHF. DNA of the CDR3: TGTGCCAGCAGCCCACGACGGACAAGCTATAATTCACCCCTCCACTTT.

V is TRBV30 and J is TRBJ1-2; D gene ambiguous. The length of the CDR3 is 13 residues. The V gene lost 2 bases and the J gene lost 8 bases, with 15 bases spanning the gap. CDR1 and CDR2 from the germline V gene are GTSNPN and SVGIG (reference sequence). In DNA form, the CDR3 reads TGTGCCTGGAGTTTGGACGGTCTTTTGGGCTACACCTTC. It codes for CAWSLDGLLGYTF. Drawing the rest from reference TRBV30 and TRBJ1-2, the complete variable domain is SQTIHQWPATLVQPVGSPLSLECTVEGTSNPNLYWYRQAAGRGLQLLFYSVGIGQISSEVPQNLSASRPQDRQFILSSKKLLLSDSGFYLCAWSLDGLLGYTFGSGTRLTVV.

This clonotype appeared a few times. The chain recombines TRBV7-6 with TRBJ2-2, with 7 bases identical to TRBD2. Germline CDR1 is SGHVS and CDR2 is FNYEAQ. The CDR3 has 13 amino acids. Trimming removed 5 bases from V and 6 bases from J; junction bases left unmatched: 3. In DNA, the CDR3 is TGTGCCAGCAGCAGACTAGCACCCGGGGAGCTGTTTTTT. This sequence encodes CASSRLAPGELFF.

This clonotype is categorized as medium-sized. The chain carries TRBV6-5 and TRBJ2-7, with a tentative D call TRBD2 (5 bases). CDR3 size: 14 residues. Germline CDR1 and CDR2: MNHEY and SVGAGI. Trimming removed 5 bases from V and 2 bases from J, with 13 bases in between. The CDR3 reads CASSPLGGPYEQYF. CDR3 DNA sequence: TGTGCCAGCAGTCCCCTAGGAGGCCCCTACGAGCAGTACTTC.

The rearrangement joins TRBV15 to TRBJ2-3; no reliable D call. Germline CDR1 and CDR2: LNHNV and YYDKDF (reference sequence). CDR3 length: 17 amino acids. Trimming stripped 3 bases from V and 4 bases from J, with 20 bases between. CDR3 bases: TGTGCCACCAGCAGTATAATGCGATCCCCAGTGGCAGATACGCAGTATTTT. This codes for CATSSIMRSPVADTQYF.

This clonotype came up a few times. The chain combines TRBV27 with TRBJ2-7, with unresolved D. CDR3 size: 12 residues. Germline V gene lookup returns CDR1 MNHEY and CDR2 SMNVEV (reference sequence). V lost 0 bases and J lost 5, with 5 bases in between. The CDR3 loop reads CASSLSGHEQYF. As DNA, the CDR3 is TGTGCCAGCAGTTTATCAGGCCACGAGCAGTACTTC.

The chain uses TRBV11-2 and TRBJ2-5, with D possibly matching TRBD2 (6 bases). The length of the CDR3 is 12 residues. Deletions cut 7 bases from V and 4 bases from J, with 10 bases between. Looked up from germline, CDR1 is SGHAT and CDR2 is FQNNGV. CDR3 nucleotides: TGTGCCAGCAACCACGGGGGAGAGACCCAGTACTTC. Translating it yields CASNHGGETQYF.

Only a few counts were recorded for this clonotype. V and J are TRBV12-3 or TRBV12-4 and TRBJ2-3, with no clear D. Trimming stripped 7 bases from V and 1 base from J, with 9 bases between. This CDR3 has 13 residues. CDR3 nucleotides: TGTGCCAGCACCACGGCGGGCACAGATACGCAGTATTTT. Translation: CASTTAGTDTQYF.